This passage covers 2 T cell receptor beta chains from one sample sequenced in a study of neurological immune-mediated disorders. MiXCR, run by TCRdb on the 5' RACE reads, gives a single entry per CDR3 protein. The sample consists of over 35,000 distinct CDR3 sequences, 2% to 2.5% of them appearing once. The sequenced material came from PBMCs. These receptors were taken from a man in his forties or fifties with multiple sclerosis.

This clonotype has a count of ten or more. The chain employs TRBV13 and TRBJ2-7; D is possibly TRBD1 or TRBD2 (5 bases each). The CDR3 consists of 14 residues. CDR1 and CDR2 from the germline V gene are PRHDT and FYEKMQ (reference sequence). Deletions cut 5 bases from V and 5 bases from J, with 16 bases between. This chain's CDR3 is CASSPGRPQHEQYF. In DNA, the CDR3 is TGTGCCAGCAGCCCGGGACGGCCCCAACACGAGCAGTACTTC.

This clonotype was seen only a few times. The V call is TRBV28, the J call TRBJ2-5; D not resolved. The V end lost 6 bases, the J end lost 5 bases, and 7 bases lay between the germline ends. This CDR3 comprises 11 residues. CDR1 is MDHEN, CDR2 SYDVKM, per germline. The CDR3 nucleotides read TGTGCCAGCAGCAACGTGGAGACCCAGTACTTC. It is translated as CASSNVETQYF.